This note documents a single T cell receptor beta chain sequence. This clone showed up just a few times. Which antigen it targets is not known. One base away there is no much larger clone; base qualities are not given. TCR-beta CDR3 regions were amplified from genomic DNA with the immunoSEQ v4 bias-controlled multiplex PCR assay, run blinded to group allocation. To estimate nucleated cell and T cell quantities per sample, reference gene primers were included together with the TCR-beta primers. Sequencing of the libraries was performed on an Illumina MiSeq with a 100-cycle paired-end protocol. The original pipeline was this. In the immunoSEQ Analyzer software, diversity and richness were calculated, with richness measured by iChao1 and clonality based on Pielou evenness and Shannon diversity on a 0-1 scale where a higher value means less diversity. CDR3 amino acid sequences together with their V/J genes were searched in VDJdb for CMV, EBV and influenza A specificities using confidence 3 and substitution 2. TCR-beta amino acid clonotype overlap between villitis of unknown etiology, infectious villitis and control repertoires was assessed with the Morisita-Horn index. Held by TCRdb, this immuneACCESS table contains in-frame sequences only and omits some clones. Under half of the omission traces to an unresolved V gene where checked; the cause of the rest is unknown. Clone size and V and J calls were adopted from that table, with D and trimming inferred from the DNA. The sample table shows a few thousand clones, and 82% are seen once. Less than 60% of the sample is taken by the ten largest.

Five infectious villitis placentae, four with confirmed cytomegalovirus and one with Toxoplasma gondii, were included and were not matched to other groups. The mothers in the infectious villitis group were younger, carried smaller fetuses, and either delivered preterm or experienced intrauterine demise in two cases. Placentae were collected after delivery and examined grossly and histologically before archival tissue was selected. Five 10-micron scrolls were cut from each FFPE block, and DNA was isolated using the AllPrep DNA/RNA FFPE Tissue kit. DNA concentration and purity were checked by NanoDrop, and RNA quality was assessed on a Bioanalyzer. This sample is drawn from a study of T cells in placental villitis. About the full investigation: Placental TCR-beta repertoires were compared across villitis of unknown etiology, gestational-age-matched unaffected controls, and infectious villitis in order to test an allograft-versus-infection hypothesis.

What the study reported, not specific to this receptor: Bulk tissue sequencing could not distinguish helper, regulatory or cytotoxic T cells, nor maternal versus fetal T cells, and excluded gamma-delta receptors. Paraffin blocks contained small amounts of decidua, so some captured T cells, especially in controls, may have been decidual rather than villous infiltrates. CMV-specific clone frequencies were higher in infectious CMV cases than in villitis of unknown etiology (roughly 0.011 vs 0.001), which did not differ from controls.

V sheds 2 bases and J sheds 2 bases, leaving 6 bases between their ends. CDR1 and CDR2 are drawn from the germline V gene (reference sequence): MNHEY, SMNVEV. The CDR3 holds 13 amino acids from the cysteine to the phenylalanine. Of the read, only the CDR3 DNA is kept; its 39 bases are in frame from base 1. Sequences were obtained from placental tissue containing maternal and fetal cells. Recombination connected TRBV27 to TRBJ2-5; tentative D gene TRBD2, with 5 bases matching. The sequence was collected from a human patient with infectious villitis; the placental T cells may come from both mother and fetus. The CDR3 in this case is CASSLGLQETQYF. At the DNA level, the sequence is TGTGCCAGCAGTTTAGGACTTCAAGAGACCCAGTACTTC.